The 17 T cell receptor beta chains below were found in one sample sequenced in a study of cytomegalovirus exposure and HLA in healthy donors. Primers for the PCR totalled 60 Vbeta and 13 Jbeta. Some clones are missing from TCRdb's copy, which holds only in-frame ones; the method was immunoSEQ multiplex PCR. The repertoire has over 150,000 clones, 70% to 80% of them found once; the top ten carry 2.5% to 3.5%. Sequences were obtained from PBMCs. The receptor source for this set is a male donor in good health and CMV-seronegative.

The chain recombines TRBV27 with TRBJ1-1; 9 bases map to TRBD1. Trimming removed 5 bases from V and 3 bases from J; junction bases left unmatched: 4. The CDR3 is 14 amino acids. CDR1 is MNHEY, CDR2 SMNVEV, per germline (reference sequence). Here the CDR3 DNA reads TGTGCCAGCAGTCCGGACAGGGGATACACTGAAGCTTTCTTT. This gives the protein CASSPDRGYTEAFF.

The J gene is TRBJ2-7, the V gene TRBV4-1; D might be TRBD2 (7 bases). Germline V gene lookup returns CDR1 MGHRA and CDR2 YSYEKL. The CDR3 extends over 16 amino acids. V dropped 4 bases and J dropped 2 bases, with 18 bases sitting between them. CDR3 sequence (DNA): TGCGCCAGCAGCCCTAAAGGGGGGGAGGTCCCCTACGAGCAGTACTTC. This sequence encodes CASSPKGGEVPYEQYF.

This chain links TRBV9 with TRBJ2-4, with 11 bases fitting TRBD1. V lost 2 bases and J lost 6; bases outside the gene matches: 4. This CDR3 spans 15 amino acids. Looked up from germline, CDR1 is SGDLS and CDR2 is YYNGEE. The CDR3 here is CASSVSGTGGNIQYF. The CDR3 DNA follows: TGTGCCAGCAGCGTCTCCGGGACAGGGGGAAACATTCAGTACTTC.

As regards this clone: The same CDR3 can be traced to other DNA sequences in this sample. This chain connects TRBV30 to TRBJ2-7, with a weak D call TRBD2 (5 bases). The V gene's germline CDR1 is GTSNPN and CDR2 SVGIG (reference sequence). The V gene lost 1 base and the J gene lost 3 bases, with 7 bases spanning the gap. CDR3 length: 12 residues. The CDR3 reads CAWSAGSYEQYF. In nucleotides, the CDR3 is TGTGCCTGGAGTGCGGGAAGCTACGAGCAGTACTTC.

The chain has TRBV4-2 and TRBJ2-3; 10 nucleotides line up with TRBD2. Looked up from germline, CDR1 is LGHNA and CDR2 is YNFKEQ. With V trimmed by 1 base and J by 2 bases, 3 bases remained unmatched. This CDR3 spans 16 amino acids. CDR3 nucleotide sequence: TGTGCCAGCAGCCAAGCCCTAGCGGGGGTCACAGATACGCAGTATTTT. This codes for CASSQALAGVTDTQYF.

V and J are TRBV5-5 and TRBJ1-1; TRBD1 is a possible D gene (6 bases). V lost 3 bases, J lost 0 bases, and 9 bases lay in between. Germline lookup yields CDR1 SGHKS and CDR2 YYEKEE (reference sequence). The CDR3 extends over 14 amino acids. CDR3 in amino acids: CASSWGHLNTEAFF. CDR3 nucleotide sequence: TGTGCCAGCAGCTGGGGACACCTGAACACTGAAGCTTTCTTT.

The V gene is TRBV2, the J gene TRBJ2-6; TRBD2 aligns across 7 bases. CDR1 is SNHLY, CDR2 FYNNEI, per germline. J was trimmed by 1 base and V by 7 bases; bases with no gene match: 4. This CDR3 contains 15 residues. The CDR3 loop reads CASNFGGSGANVLTF. CDR3 DNA: TGTGCCAGCAATTTCGGGGGGTCTGGGGCCAACGTCCTGACTTTC.

The rearrangement uses TRBV15 and TRBJ2-3; TRBD2 matches at 8 bases. Per germline, CDR1 LNHNV and CDR2 YYDKDF (reference sequence). Germline trimming cut 5 bases from V and 0 bases from J; bases unmatched to any gene: 10. The CDR3 extends over 17 amino acids. CDR3 nucleotides: TGTGCCACCAGCCGAACTAGCGGCCGGTCGAGCACAGATACGCAGTATTTT. Protein sequence: CATSRTSGRSSTDTQYF.

This sequence joins TRBV6-1 and TRBJ2-5; perhaps TRBD2 as D (5 bases). Germline V gives CDR1 MNHNS, CDR2 SASEGT. V was clipped by 4 bases and J by 7 bases, with 13 bases between them. The CDR3 covers 13 residues. CDR3 region: CASSVGSEGTQYF. The CDR3 coding sequence is TGTGCCAGCAGTGTTGGGTCCGAGGGGACCCAGTACTTC.

The chain carries TRBV5-1 and TRBJ2-1; TRBD2 matches 9 bases. Germline CDR1 reads SGHRS; CDR2 reads YFSETQ. This CDR3 spans 16 amino acids. The V gene end was trimmed by 5 bases and the J gene end by 0 bases; junction bases not matched to a gene: 6. The CDR3 region is CASSPLTSGSYNEQFF. The CDR3 DNA reads as TGCGCCAGCAGTCCGTTGACTAGCGGCTCCTACAATGAGCAGTTCTTC.

The count of this clone is one. The chain couples TRBV6-5 to TRBJ2-1, with 10 bases matching TRBD2. The V gene end was trimmed by 6 bases and the J gene end by 3 bases; junction bases not matched to a gene: 5. Germline CDR1 and CDR2: MNHEY and SVGAGI. The CDR3 consists of 15 residues. CDR3 DNA sequence: TGTGCCAGCAGGAATCTAGCGGGAGTCTACAATGAGCAGTTCTTC. Encoded protein: CASRNLAGVYNEQFF.

This chain links TRBV27 with TRBJ1-2; possibly TRBD1 for D (5 bases). CDR1 is MNHEY and CDR2 is SMNVEV in the germline V gene (reference sequence). The CDR3 covers 13 residues. V was pared by 1 base and J by 6 bases, with 9 bases between. The CDR3 bases are TGTGCCAGCAGTTTATGGTCAGGGCATGGCTACACCTTC. Encoded protein: CASSLWSGHGYTF.

The V gene is TRBV6-5, the J gene TRBJ2-1, with a possible D match to TRBD2 (5 bases). Germline V gives CDR1 MNHEY, CDR2 SVGAGI. V was cut by 5 bases and J by 12 bases, with 17 bases left in between. The CDR3 has 13 residues. The CDR3, as DNA: TGTGCCAGCAGTCCCCGGGAAGCTTCCCCGCAGTTCTTC. This gives the protein CASSPREASPQFF.

The chain employs TRBV9 and TRBJ2-3; D remains unclear. The CDR3 extends over 13 amino acids. Trimming stripped 1 base from V and 3 bases from J, with 6 bases between. Germline V gene lookup returns CDR1 SGDLS and CDR2 YYNGEE. The CDR3 DNA follows: TGTGCCAGCAGCGTAATTGAGACAGATACGCAGTATTTT. It yields the protein CASSVIETDTQYF.

DNA of the CDR3: TGTGCCAGCAGTTTATACCAGCGGGGCCTCAATGAGCAGTTCTTC. This encodes CASSLYQRGLNEQFF. This chain uses TRBV27 with TRBJ2-1, with TRBD2 identical over 7 bases. V was clipped by 1 base and J by 6 bases; unmatched bases: 6. Germline V gives CDR1 MNHEY, CDR2 SMNVEV (reference sequence). The CDR3 loop spans 15 amino acids.

Of note for this clone: The junction and the germline gene differ at one end; a read error may be behind it. The chain employs TRBV6-1 and TRBJ1-3; 11 nucleotides align to TRBD1. The CDR3 consists of 17 residues. CDR1 and CDR2 (germline): MNHNS, SASEGT. The DNA for the CDR3 is TGTGCCAGCAGTGAAGCGCTGGGACAGGGGGTTGGAAACACCATGTATTTT. Translation: CASSEALGQGVGNTMYF.

The genes are TRBV6-6 and TRBJ1-2; D perhaps matches TRBD1 (6 bases). V was cut by 6 bases and J by 4 bases, with 12 bases left in between. CDR3 length: 13 amino acids. Germline V gene data show CDR1 as MNHNY and CDR2 as SVGAGI (reference sequence). The CDR3 DNA is TGTGCCAGCAGAGCGGGGGGCATCTATGGCTACACCTTC. This encodes CASRAGGIYGYTF.